A selection of T cell receptor beta chains follows, all from one sample in a study of shared clonotypes between healthy human individuals. TCRdb's copy holds only in-frame clones and misses some; the assay was immunoSEQ multiplex PCR. Of more than 1.2 million clones in the sample, just under 99% are singletons; the top ten hold about 0.35%. The sequenced sample was naive CD4+ T cells sorted from blood. These TCRs come from a man aged 25-40 years in good health. CDR3s include the opening cysteine and the closing phenylalanine or tryptophan. A D gene is named only where the DNA matches it firmly. A clone size is listed for some rows: how often the clone was seen (once, few, many), or a class if it is expanded.

v_call: TRBV18
clone_size: .
d_call: .
j_call: TRBJ1-2
cdr3_aa: CASSPPAGIGKGYTF
cdr3_nt: TGTGCCAGCTCACCACCGGCAGGAATTGGGAAAGGCTACACCTTC

v_call: TRBV18
clone_size: once
d_call: .
j_call: TRBJ2-5
cdr3_aa: CASSPVAETQYF
cdr3_nt: TGTGCCAGCTCACCAGTAGCAGAGACCCAGTACTTC

v_call: TRBV5-1
clone_size: once
d_call: TRBD2
j_call: TRBJ2-7
cdr3_aa: CASSLEGGRASEQYF
cdr3_nt: TGCGCCAGCAGCTTGGAGGGCGGGAGGGCTTCCGAGCAGTACTTC

v_call: TRBV5-1
clone_size: .
d_call: TRBD1
j_call: TRBJ1-3
cdr3_aa: CASSLAGQGAGNTIYF
cdr3_nt: TGCGCCAGCAGCTTGGCAGGACAGGGGGCTGGAAACACCATATATTTT

v_call: TRBV30
clone_size: .
d_call: .
j_call: TRBJ2-7
cdr3_aa: CACQDTSYEQYF
cdr3_nt: TGTGCCTGCCAGGACACTTCCTACGAGCAGTACTTC

v_call: TRBV10-2
clone_size: once
d_call: .
j_call: TRBJ1-1
cdr3_aa: CASSESTVSHFPEAFF
cdr3_nt: TGCGCCAGCAGTGAGTCGACGGTCAGCCACTTCCCTGAAGCTTTCTTT

v_call: TRBV5-5
clone_size: .
d_call: TRBD2
j_call: TRBJ2-2
cdr3_aa: CATNREGTGELFF
cdr3_nt: TGTGCCACAAATCGGGAGGGCACCGGGGAGCTGTTTTTT

v_call: TRBV18
clone_size: .
d_call: .
j_call: TRBJ2-2
cdr3_aa: CASSPPGGKSAGELFF
cdr3_nt: TGTGCCAGCTCACCACCGGGGGGCAAGAGCGCCGGGGAGCTGTTTTTT

v_call: TRBV7-9
clone_size: .
d_call: .
j_call: TRBJ1-1
cdr3_aa: CASSLEGFTEAFF
cdr3_nt: TGTGCCAGCAGCTTAGAGGGGTTCACTGAAGCTTTCTTT

v_call: TRBV7-2
clone_size: .
d_call: .
j_call: TRBJ1-1
cdr3_aa: CASSPYPGRAEAFF
cdr3_nt: TGTGCCAGCAGCCCCTACCCCGGACGGGCTGAAGCTTTCTTT

v_call: TRBV5-1
clone_size: .
d_call: .
j_call: TRBJ2-7
cdr3_aa: CASSLKGSYEQYF
cdr3_nt: TGCGCCAGCAGCTTGAAGGGCAGCTACGAGCAGTACTTC

v_call: TRBV7-9
clone_size: .
d_call: TRBD1
j_call: TRBJ2-1
cdr3_aa: CASSEQGHEQFF
cdr3_nt: TGTGCCAGCAGCGAACAGGGGCATGAGCAGTTCTTC

v_call: TRBV11-3
clone_size: .
d_call: .
j_call: TRBJ2-3
cdr3_aa: CASSEGGSSTDTQYF
cdr3_nt: TGTGCCAGCAGCGAAGGAGGTTCTAGCACAGATACGCAGTATTTT

v_call: TRBV2
clone_size: once
d_call: .
j_call: TRBJ2-1
cdr3_aa: CASSEALGPSYNEQFF
cdr3_nt: TGTGCCAGCAGTGAAGCGCTTGGGCCCTCCTACAATGAGCAGTTCTTC

v_call: TRBV5-5
clone_size: .
d_call: .
j_call: TRBJ1-4
cdr3_aa: CASSQGGRNEKLFF
cdr3_nt: TGTGCCAGCAGCCAAGGGGGGCGCAATGAAAAACTGTTTTTT

v_call: TRBV2
clone_size: .
d_call: .
j_call: TRBJ2-1
cdr3_aa: CASSDGGREWWFF
cdr3_nt: TGTGCCAGCAGTGATGGGGGGCGGGAGTGGTGGTTCTTC

v_call: TRBV5-1
clone_size: .
d_call: TRBD2
j_call: TRBJ2-1
cdr3_aa: CASSFPGTRRSSYNEQFF
cdr3_nt: TGCGCCAGCAGCTTCCCCGGGACTAGGAGGAGCTCCTACAATGAGCAGTTCTTC

v_call: TRBV19
clone_size: .
d_call: .
j_call: TRBJ2-3
cdr3_aa: CASSIGSGLGTDTQYF
cdr3_nt: TGTGCCAGTAGTATAGGTTCAGGGTTAGGGACAGATACGCAGTATTTT

v_call: TRBV28
clone_size: .
d_call: .
j_call: TRBJ1-2
cdr3_aa: CASVTGNYGYTF
cdr3_nt: TGTGCCAGCGTCACAGGGAACTATGGCTACACCTTC

v_call: TRBV9
clone_size: .
d_call: TRBD1
j_call: TRBJ1-3
cdr3_aa: CASSVGDRVPTGNTIYF
cdr3_nt: TGTGCCAGCAGCGTAGGGGACAGGGTACCAACCGGAAACACCATATATTTT

v_call: TRBV5-1
clone_size: once
d_call: .
j_call: TRBJ2-5
cdr3_aa: CASSLIPGKQETQYF
cdr3_nt: TGCGCCAGCAGCTTGATTCCCGGGAAACAAGAGACCCAGTACTTC

v_call: TRBV7-2
clone_size: once
d_call: TRBD1
j_call: TRBJ2-7
cdr3_aa: CASSLAVLWTGGSYEQYF
cdr3_nt: TGTGCCAGCAGCTTAGCGGTATTATGGACAGGGGGATCTTACGAGCAGTACTTC

v_call: TRBV18
clone_size: .
d_call: .
j_call: TRBJ1-1
cdr3_aa: CASSPSSGEAFF
cdr3_nt: TGTGCCAGCTCACCATCATCCGGTGAAGCTTTCTTT

v_call: TRBV5-1
clone_size: .
d_call: .
j_call: TRBJ1-1
cdr3_aa: CASSHKTGTEAFF
cdr3_nt: TGCGCCAGCAGCCATAAGACGGGCACTGAAGCTTTCTTT

v_call: TRBV12-5
clone_size: .
d_call: TRBD2
j_call: TRBJ2-2
cdr3_aa: CASGLVIAGGKTGELFF
cdr3_nt: TGTGCTAGTGGTTTGGTAATAGCGGGAGGGAAAACCGGGGAGCTGTTTTTT

v_call: TRBV5-1
clone_size: .
d_call: .
j_call: TRBJ2-2
cdr3_aa: CASSLSRTGELFF
cdr3_nt: TGCGCCAGCAGCTTGTCTCGTACCGGGGAGCTGTTTTTT

v_call: TRBV5-1
clone_size: .
d_call: TRBD1
j_call: TRBJ2-7
cdr3_aa: CASSLVGTGLEQYF
cdr3_nt: TGCGCCAGCAGCTTGGTAGGGACAGGCCTCGAGCAGTACTTC

v_call: TRBV14
clone_size: .
d_call: .
j_call: TRBJ2-1
cdr3_aa: CASSQGRYNEQFF
cdr3_nt: TGTGCCAGCAGCCAAGGCAGATACAATGAGCAGTTCTTC

v_call: TRBV28
clone_size: .
d_call: .
j_call: TRBJ1-4
cdr3_aa: CASLSPGRTREKLFF
cdr3_nt: TGTGCCAGCCTTTCCCCGGGACGGACAAGGGAAAAACTGTTTTTT

v_call: TRBV29-1
clone_size: .
d_call: .
j_call: TRBJ1-4
cdr3_aa: CSGGAGLNEKLFF
cdr3_nt: TGCAGCGGTGGTGCAGGGTTAAATGAAAAACTGTTTTTT

v_call: TRBV10-3
clone_size: .
d_call: TRBD2
j_call: TRBJ2-5
cdr3_aa: CAITRGVDETQYF
cdr3_nt: TGTGCCATCACCCGGGGGGTCGATGAGACCCAGTACTTC

v_call: TRBV28
clone_size: .
d_call: .
j_call: TRBJ1-3
cdr3_aa: CASSLYGFVSGNTIYF
cdr3_nt: TGTGCCAGCAGTTTATACGGGTTTGTCTCTGGAAACACCATATATTTT

v_call: TRBV5-4
clone_size: .
d_call: TRBD2
j_call: TRBJ2-7
cdr3_aa: CASSSVAGGDEQYF
cdr3_nt: TGTGCCAGCAGCTCCGTAGCGGGAGGGGACGAGCAGTACTTC

v_call: TRBV9
clone_size: .
d_call: TRBD1
j_call: TRBJ1-2
cdr3_aa: CASSLDRGGNGYTF
cdr3_nt: TGTGCCAGCAGTCTAGACAGGGGAGGGAATGGCTACACCTTC

v_call: TRBV11-2
clone_size: .
d_call: TRBD2
j_call: TRBJ2-7
cdr3_aa: CASSLGLASYEQYF
cdr3_nt: TGTGCCAGCAGCTTAGGACTAGCTTCCTACGAGCAGTACTTC

v_call: TRBV9
clone_size: .
d_call: .
j_call: TRBJ2-5
cdr3_aa: CASSPGPRETQYF
cdr3_nt: TGTGCCAGCAGCCCCGGGCCCAGGGAGACCCAGTACTTC

v_call: TRBV28
clone_size: .
d_call: .
j_call: TRBJ2-7
cdr3_aa: CASSTQTRTIYEQYF
cdr3_nt: TGTGCCAGCAGTACCCAGACTCGGACTATATACGAGCAGTACTTC

v_call: TRBV29-1
clone_size: .
d_call: .
j_call: TRBJ1-1
cdr3_aa: CSVRQGRAEAFF
cdr3_nt: TGCAGCGTTCGTCAGGGCAGAGCTGAAGCTTTCTTT

v_call: TRBV7-8
clone_size: .
d_call: .
j_call: TRBJ2-1
cdr3_aa: CASSYGLNYNEQFF
cdr3_nt: TGTGCCAGCAGCTACGGACTTAACTACAATGAGCAGTTCTTC

v_call: TRBV9
clone_size: .
d_call: TRBD2
j_call: TRBJ2-7
cdr3_aa: CASSPFGLASSYEQYF
cdr3_nt: TGTGCCAGCAGCCCTTTCGGACTAGCGTCCTCCTACGAGCAGTACTTC

v_call: TRBV7-9
clone_size: .
d_call: TRBD2
j_call: TRBJ2-7
cdr3_aa: CASSLARRLAGGIIYEQYF
cdr3_nt: TGTGCCAGCAGCTTAGCGCGACGGCTAGCGGGAGGAATAATCTACGAGCAGTACTTC

v_call: TRBV10-2
clone_size: .
d_call: TRBD1
j_call: TRBJ2-3
cdr3_aa: CASSRQGSTDTQYF
cdr3_nt: TGCGCCAGCAGTCGACAGGGTAGCACAGATACGCAGTATTTT

v_call: TRBV29-1
clone_size: .
d_call: .
j_call: TRBJ2-7
cdr3_aa: CSVSGNSYEQYF
cdr3_nt: TGCAGCGTTAGTGGGAACTCCTACGAGCAGTACTTC

v_call: TRBV5-8
clone_size: .
d_call: TRBD2
j_call: TRBJ2-2
cdr3_aa: CASSLYSGRETGELFF
cdr3_nt: TGTGCCAGCAGCTTGTATAGCGGGAGGGAAACCGGGGAGCTGTTTTTT

v_call: TRBV28
clone_size: .
d_call: .
j_call: TRBJ2-7
cdr3_aa: CASSPLGRGQIYEQYF
cdr3_nt: TGTGCCAGCTCCCCTCTGGGGCGGGGACAAATCTACGAGCAGTACTTC

v_call: TRBV28
clone_size: .
d_call: .
j_call: TRBJ1-5
cdr3_aa: CASSPLIGNQPQHF
cdr3_nt: TGTGCCAGCAGTCCCCTGATAGGCAATCAGCCCCAGCATTTT

v_call: TRBV7-2
clone_size: .
d_call: .
j_call: TRBJ2-7
cdr3_aa: CASSLSSYEQYF
cdr3_nt: TGTGCCAGCAGTTTAAGCTCCTACGAGCAGTACTTC

v_call: TRBV30
clone_size: .
d_call: .
j_call: TRBJ2-7
cdr3_aa: CAWSPPSYEQYF
cdr3_nt: TGTGCCTGGAGTCCACCCTCCTACGAGCAGTACTTC

v_call: TRBV7-9
clone_size: .
d_call: .
j_call: TRBJ1-2
cdr3_aa: CASSLAGNYGYTF
cdr3_nt: TGTGCCAGCAGCTTAGCCGGGAACTATGGCTACACCTTC

v_call: TRBV27
clone_size: .
d_call: .
j_call: TRBJ2-1
cdr3_aa: CASSLDSSPNEQFF
cdr3_nt: TGTGCCAGCAGTTTGGACAGTTCCCCCAATGAGCAGTTCTTC

v_call: TRBV4-2
clone_size: .
d_call: TRBD2
j_call: TRBJ2-3
cdr3_aa: CASSQDPTSGYTDTQYF
cdr3_nt: TGTGCCAGCAGCCAAGATCCCACTAGCGGCTACACAGATACGCAGTATTTT

v_call: TRBV14
clone_size: .
d_call: .
j_call: TRBJ1-3
cdr3_aa: CASSLRLPSGNTIYF
cdr3_nt: TGTGCCAGCAGCCTTAGGTTGCCCTCTGGAAACACCATATATTTT

v_call: TRBV7-8
clone_size: .
d_call: .
j_call: TRBJ2-1
cdr3_aa: CASSFTGDEQFF
cdr3_nt: TGTGCCAGCAGCTTCACAGGAGATGAGCAGTTCTTC